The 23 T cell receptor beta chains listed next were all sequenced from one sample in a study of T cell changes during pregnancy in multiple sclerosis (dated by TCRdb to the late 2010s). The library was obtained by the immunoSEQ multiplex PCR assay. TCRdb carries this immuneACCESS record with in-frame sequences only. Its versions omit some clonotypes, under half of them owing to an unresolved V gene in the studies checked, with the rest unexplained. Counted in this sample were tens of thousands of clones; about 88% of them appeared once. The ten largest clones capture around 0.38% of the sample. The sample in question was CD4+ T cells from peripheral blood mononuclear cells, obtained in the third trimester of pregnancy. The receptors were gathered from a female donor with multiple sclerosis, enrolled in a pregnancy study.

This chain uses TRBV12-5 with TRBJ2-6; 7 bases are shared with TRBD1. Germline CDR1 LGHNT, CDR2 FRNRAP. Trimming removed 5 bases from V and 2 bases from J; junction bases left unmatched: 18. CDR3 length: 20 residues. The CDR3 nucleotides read TGTGCTAGTGGTCAAACTAGTCGGGGCAGGGGGTTAACTGGGGCCAACGTCCTGACTTTC. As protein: CASGQTSRGRGLTGANVLTF.

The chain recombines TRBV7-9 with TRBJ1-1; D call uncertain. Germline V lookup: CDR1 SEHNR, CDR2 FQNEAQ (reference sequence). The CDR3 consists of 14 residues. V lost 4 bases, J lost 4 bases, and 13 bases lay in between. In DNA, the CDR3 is TGTGCCAGCAGCTCCCTCGGGGATGGCACTGAAGCTTTCTTT. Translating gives CASSSLGDGTEAFF.

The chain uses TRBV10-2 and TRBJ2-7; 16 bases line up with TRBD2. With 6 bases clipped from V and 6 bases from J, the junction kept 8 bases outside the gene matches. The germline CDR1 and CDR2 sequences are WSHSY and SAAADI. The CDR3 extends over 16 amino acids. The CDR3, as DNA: TGCGCCAGCAGGGGGGGACTAGCGGGAGGGCCGGGCGAGCAGTACTTC. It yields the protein CASRGGLAGGPGEQYF.

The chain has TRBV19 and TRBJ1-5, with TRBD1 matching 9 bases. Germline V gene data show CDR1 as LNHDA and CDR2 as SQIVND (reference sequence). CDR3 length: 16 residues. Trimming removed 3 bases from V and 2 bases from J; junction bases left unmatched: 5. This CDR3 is CASSIVRTGGNQPQHF. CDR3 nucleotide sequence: TGTGCCAGTAGTATTGTGAGGACAGGGGGCAATCAGCCCCAGCATTTT.

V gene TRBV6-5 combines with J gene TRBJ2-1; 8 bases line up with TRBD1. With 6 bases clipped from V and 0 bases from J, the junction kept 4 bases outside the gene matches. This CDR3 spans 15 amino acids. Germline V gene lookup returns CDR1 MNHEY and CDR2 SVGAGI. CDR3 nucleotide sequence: TGTGCCAGCAGCGTTGACAGGGGCTCCTACAATGAGCAGTTCTTC. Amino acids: CASSVDRGSYNEQFF.

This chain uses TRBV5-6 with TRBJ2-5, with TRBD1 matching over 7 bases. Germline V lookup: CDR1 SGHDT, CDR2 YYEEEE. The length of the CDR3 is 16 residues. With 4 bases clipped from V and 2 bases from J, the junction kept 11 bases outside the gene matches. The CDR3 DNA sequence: TGTGCCAGCAGCCTGTGGGCCGGGACAGTACAAGAGACCCAGTACTTC. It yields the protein CASSLWAGTVQETQYF.

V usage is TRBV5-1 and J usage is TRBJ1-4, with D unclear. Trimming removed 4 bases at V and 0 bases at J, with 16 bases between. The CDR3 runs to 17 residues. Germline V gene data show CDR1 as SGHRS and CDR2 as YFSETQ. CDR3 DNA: TGCGCCAGCAGCCCGAGGGCAGCGGTTGCAACTAATGAAAAACTGTTTTTT. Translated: CASSPRAAVATNEKLFF.

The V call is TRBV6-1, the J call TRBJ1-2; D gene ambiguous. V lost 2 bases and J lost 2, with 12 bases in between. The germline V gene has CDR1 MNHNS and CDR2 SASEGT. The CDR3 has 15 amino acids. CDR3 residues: CASSEMMAGNYGYTF. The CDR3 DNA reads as TGTGCCAGCAGTGAAATGATGGCAGGAAACTATGGCTACACCTTC.

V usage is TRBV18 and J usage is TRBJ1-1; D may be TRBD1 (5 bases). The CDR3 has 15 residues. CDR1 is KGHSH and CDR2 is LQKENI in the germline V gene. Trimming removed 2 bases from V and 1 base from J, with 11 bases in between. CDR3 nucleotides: TGTGCCAGCTCACCAGGGGGGGGTAGGAACACTGAAGCTTTCTTT. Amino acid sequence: CASSPGGGRNTEAFF. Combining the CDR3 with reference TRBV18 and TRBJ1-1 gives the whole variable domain NAGVMQNPRHLVRRRGQEARLRCSPMKGHSHVYWYRQLPEEGLKFMVYLQKENIIDESGMPKERFSAEFPKEGPSILRIQQVVRGDSAAYFCASSPGGGRNTEAFFGQGTRLTVV.

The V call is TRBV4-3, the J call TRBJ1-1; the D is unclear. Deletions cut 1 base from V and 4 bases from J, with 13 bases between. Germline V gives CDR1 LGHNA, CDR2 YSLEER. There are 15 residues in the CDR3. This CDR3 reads CASSQGTPWATEAFF. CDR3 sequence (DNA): TGCGCCAGCAGCCAAGGAACTCCATGGGCCACTGAAGCTTTCTTT.

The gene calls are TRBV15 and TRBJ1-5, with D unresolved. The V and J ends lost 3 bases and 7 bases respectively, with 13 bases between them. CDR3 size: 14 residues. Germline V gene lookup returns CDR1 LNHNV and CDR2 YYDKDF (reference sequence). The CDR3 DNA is TGTGCCACCAGCAGGGCGTCAAGCGGCCAGCCCCAGCATTTT. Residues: CATSRASSGQPQHF. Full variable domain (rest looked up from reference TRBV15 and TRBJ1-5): DAMVIQNPRYQVTQFGKPVTLSCSQTLNHNVMYWYQQKSSQAPKLLFHYYDKDFNNEADTPDNFQSRRPNTSFCFLDIRSPGLGDTAMYLCATSRASSGQPQHFGDGTRLSIL.

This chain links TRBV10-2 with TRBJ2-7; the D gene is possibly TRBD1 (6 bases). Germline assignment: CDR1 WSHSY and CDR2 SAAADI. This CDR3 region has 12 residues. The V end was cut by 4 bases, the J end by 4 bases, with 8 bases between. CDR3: CASSGQGYEQYF. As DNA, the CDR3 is TGCGCCAGCAGTGGCCAGGGGTACGAGCAGTACTTC.

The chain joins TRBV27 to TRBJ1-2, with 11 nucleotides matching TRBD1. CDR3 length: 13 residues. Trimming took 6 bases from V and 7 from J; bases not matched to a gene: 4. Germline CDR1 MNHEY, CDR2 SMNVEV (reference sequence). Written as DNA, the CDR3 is TGTGCCAGCAGCTACGGGACAGGGGGTGGCTACACCTTC. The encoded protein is CASSYGTGGGYTF.

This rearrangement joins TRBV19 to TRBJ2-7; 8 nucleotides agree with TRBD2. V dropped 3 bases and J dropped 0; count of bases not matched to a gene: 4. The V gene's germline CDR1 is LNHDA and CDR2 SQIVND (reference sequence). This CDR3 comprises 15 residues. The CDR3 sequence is CASSITSGSSYEQYF. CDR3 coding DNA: TGTGCCAGTAGTATCACTAGCGGAAGCTCCTACGAGCAGTACTTC.

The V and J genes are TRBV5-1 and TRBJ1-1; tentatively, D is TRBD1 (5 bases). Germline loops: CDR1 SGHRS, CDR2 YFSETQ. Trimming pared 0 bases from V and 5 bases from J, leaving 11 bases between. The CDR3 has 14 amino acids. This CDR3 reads CASSLGGEDTEAFF. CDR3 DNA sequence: TGCGCCAGCAGCTTGGGGGGGGAGGATACTGAAGCTTTCTTT.

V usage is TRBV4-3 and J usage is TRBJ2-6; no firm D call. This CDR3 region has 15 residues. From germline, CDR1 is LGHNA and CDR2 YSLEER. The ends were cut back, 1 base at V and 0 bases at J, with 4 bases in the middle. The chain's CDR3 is CASSQAGSGANVLTF. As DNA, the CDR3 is TGCGCCAGCAGCCAAGCAGGCTCTGGGGCCAACGTCCTGACTTTC.

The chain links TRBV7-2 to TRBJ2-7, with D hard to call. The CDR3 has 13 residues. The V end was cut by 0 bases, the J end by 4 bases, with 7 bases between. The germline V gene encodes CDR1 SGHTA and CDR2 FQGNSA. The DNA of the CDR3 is TGTGCCAGCAGCTTAGCGACTGAGTACGAGCAGTACTTC. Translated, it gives CASSLATEYEQYF.

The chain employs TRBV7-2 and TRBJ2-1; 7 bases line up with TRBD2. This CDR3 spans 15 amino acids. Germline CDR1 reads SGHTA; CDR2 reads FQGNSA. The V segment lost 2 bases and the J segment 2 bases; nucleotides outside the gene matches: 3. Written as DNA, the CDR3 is TGTGCCAGCAGCTTAAGCAGCGGGACCTACAATGAGCAGTTCTTC. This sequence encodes CASSLSSGTYNEQFF.

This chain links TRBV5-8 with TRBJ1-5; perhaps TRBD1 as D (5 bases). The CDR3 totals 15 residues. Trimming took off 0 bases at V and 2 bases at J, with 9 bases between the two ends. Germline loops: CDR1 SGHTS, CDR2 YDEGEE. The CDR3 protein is CASSLEGSRNQPQHF. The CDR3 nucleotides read TGTGCCAGCAGCTTGGAGGGGTCGCGCAATCAGCCCCAGCATTTT.

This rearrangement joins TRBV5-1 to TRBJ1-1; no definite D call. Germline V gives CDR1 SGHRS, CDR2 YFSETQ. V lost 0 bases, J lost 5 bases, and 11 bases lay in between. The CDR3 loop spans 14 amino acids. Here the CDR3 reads CASSLESSGTEAFF. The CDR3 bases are TGCGCCAGCAGCTTGGAAAGTTCGGGAACTGAAGCTTTCTTT.

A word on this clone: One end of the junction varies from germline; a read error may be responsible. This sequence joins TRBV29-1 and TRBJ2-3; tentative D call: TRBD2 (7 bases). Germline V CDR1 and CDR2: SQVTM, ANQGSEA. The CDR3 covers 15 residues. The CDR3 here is CSVEGGYSGVDTQYF. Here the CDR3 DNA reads TGCAGCGTCGAAGGGGGTTACAGCGGGGTAGATACGCAGTATTTT.

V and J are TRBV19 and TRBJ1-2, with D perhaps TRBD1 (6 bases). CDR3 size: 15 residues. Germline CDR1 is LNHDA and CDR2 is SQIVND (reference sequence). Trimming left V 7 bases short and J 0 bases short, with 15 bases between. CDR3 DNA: TGTGCCAGTACTGCCGGGACACGTGCTAACTATGGCTACACCTTC. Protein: CASTAGTRANYGYTF.

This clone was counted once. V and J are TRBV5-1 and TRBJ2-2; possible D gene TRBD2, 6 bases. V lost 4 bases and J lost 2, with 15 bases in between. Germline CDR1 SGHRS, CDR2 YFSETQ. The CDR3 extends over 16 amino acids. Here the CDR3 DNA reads TGCGCCAGCAGCCCAAGGGAGGTGGGAAACACCGGGGAGCTGTTTTTT. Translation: CASSPREVGNTGELFF.